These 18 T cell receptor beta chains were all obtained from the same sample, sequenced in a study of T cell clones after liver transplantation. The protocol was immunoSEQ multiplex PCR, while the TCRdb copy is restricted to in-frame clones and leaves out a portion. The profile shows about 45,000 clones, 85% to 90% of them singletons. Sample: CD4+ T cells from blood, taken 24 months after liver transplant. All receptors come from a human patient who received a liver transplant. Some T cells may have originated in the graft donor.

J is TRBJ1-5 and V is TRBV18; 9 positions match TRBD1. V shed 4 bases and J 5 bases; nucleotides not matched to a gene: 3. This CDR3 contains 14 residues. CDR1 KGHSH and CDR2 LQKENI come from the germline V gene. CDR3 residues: CASSRTGVDQPQHF. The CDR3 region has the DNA TGTGCCAGCTCACGGACAGGGGTAGATCAGCCCCAGCATTTT.

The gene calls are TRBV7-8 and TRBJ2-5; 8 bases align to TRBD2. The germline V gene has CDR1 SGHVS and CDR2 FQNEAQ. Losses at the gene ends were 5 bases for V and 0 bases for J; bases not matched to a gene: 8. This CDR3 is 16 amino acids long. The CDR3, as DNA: TGTGCCAGCAGCCTCGGTACGGGAGGGTACCAAGAGACCCAGTACTTC. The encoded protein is CASSLGTGGYQETQYF.

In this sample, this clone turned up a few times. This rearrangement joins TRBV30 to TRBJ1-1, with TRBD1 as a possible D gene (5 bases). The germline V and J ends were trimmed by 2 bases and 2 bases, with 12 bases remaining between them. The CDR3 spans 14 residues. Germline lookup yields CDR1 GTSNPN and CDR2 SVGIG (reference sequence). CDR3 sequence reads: CAWSTGTDNTEAFF. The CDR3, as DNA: TGTGCCTGGAGTACCGGGACGGACAACACTGAAGCTTTCTTT.

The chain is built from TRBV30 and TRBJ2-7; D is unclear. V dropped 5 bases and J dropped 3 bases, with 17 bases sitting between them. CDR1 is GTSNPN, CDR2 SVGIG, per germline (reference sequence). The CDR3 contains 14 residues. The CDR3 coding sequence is TGTGCCTGGTCGGTTCGTCCGACGGGCTACGAGCAGTACTTC. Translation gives CAWSVRPTGYEQYF.

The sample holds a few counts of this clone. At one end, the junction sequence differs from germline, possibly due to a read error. The CDR3 region is CASTHRTKTGELFF. The CDR3 nucleotides are TGTGCCAGTACTCACAGGACGAAGACCGGGGAGCTGTTTTTT. The V and J genes are TRBV19 and TRBJ2-2, with D perhaps TRBD1 (5 bases). The CDR3 covers 14 residues. Germline-derived CDR1 and CDR2 are LNHDA and SQIVND (reference sequence).

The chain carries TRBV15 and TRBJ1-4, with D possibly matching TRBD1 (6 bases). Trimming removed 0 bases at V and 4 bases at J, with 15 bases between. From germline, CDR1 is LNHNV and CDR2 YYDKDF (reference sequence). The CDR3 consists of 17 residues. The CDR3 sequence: CATSRDGGLGLNEKLFF. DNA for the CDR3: TGTGCCACCAGCAGAGACGGGGGCTTAGGGCTTAATGAAAAACTGTTTTTT.

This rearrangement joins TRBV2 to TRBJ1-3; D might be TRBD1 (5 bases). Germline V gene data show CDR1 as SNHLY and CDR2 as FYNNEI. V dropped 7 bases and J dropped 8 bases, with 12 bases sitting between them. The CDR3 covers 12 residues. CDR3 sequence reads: CASNNGGDTIYF. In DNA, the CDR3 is TGTGCCAGCAACAATGGGGGTGACACCATATATTTT.

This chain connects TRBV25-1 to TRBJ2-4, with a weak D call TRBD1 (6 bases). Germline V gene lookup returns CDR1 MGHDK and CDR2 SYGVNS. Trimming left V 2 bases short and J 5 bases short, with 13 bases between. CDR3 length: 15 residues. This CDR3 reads CASSEIQGWENIQYF. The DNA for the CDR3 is TGTGCCAGCAGTGAAATACAGGGATGGGAAAACATTCAGTACTTC.

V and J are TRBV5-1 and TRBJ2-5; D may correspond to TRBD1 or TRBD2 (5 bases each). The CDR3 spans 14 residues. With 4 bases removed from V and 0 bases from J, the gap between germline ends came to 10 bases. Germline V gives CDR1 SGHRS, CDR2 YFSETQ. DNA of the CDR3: TGCGCCAGCAGCCCCGGGACCTACCAAGAGACCCAGTACTTC. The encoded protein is CASSPGTYQETQYF. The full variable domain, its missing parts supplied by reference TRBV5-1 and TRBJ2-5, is KAGVTQTPRYLIKTRGQQVTLSCSPISGHRSVSWYQQTPGQGLQFLFEYFSETQRNKGNFPGRFSGRQFSNSRSEMNVSTLELGDSALYLCASSPGTYQETQYFGPGTRLLVL.

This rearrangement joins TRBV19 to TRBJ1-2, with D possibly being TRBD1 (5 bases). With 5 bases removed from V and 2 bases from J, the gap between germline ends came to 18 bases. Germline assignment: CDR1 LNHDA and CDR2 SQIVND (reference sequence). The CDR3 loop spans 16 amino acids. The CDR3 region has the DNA TGTGCCAGTAGTCGAACCAGGCAGGGCTCCAACTATGGCTACACCTTC. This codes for CASSRTRQGSNYGYTF.

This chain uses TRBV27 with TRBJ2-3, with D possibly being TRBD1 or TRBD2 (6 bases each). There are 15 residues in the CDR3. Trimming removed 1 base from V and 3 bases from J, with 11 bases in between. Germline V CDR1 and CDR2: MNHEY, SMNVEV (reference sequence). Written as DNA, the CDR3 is TGTGCCAGCAGTTTATTGGGGGGCGCGACAGATACGCAGTATTTT. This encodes CASSLLGGATDTQYF.

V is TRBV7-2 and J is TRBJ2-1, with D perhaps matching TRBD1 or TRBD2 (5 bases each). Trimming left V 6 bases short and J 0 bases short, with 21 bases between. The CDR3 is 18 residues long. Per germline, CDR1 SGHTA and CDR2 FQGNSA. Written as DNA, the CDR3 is TGTGCCAGCAGTCCTAACCTTTTAGGGGAGAACTCCTACAATGAGCAGTTCTTC. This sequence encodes CASSPNLLGENSYNEQFF.

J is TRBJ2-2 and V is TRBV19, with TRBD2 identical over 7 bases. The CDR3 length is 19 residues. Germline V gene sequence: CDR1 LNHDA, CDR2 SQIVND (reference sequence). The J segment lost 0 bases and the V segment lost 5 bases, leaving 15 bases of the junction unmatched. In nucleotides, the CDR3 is TGTGCCAGTAGTGGGCCCCATCCAGAGCGGGGCGCGAACACCGGGGAGCTGTTTTTT. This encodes CASSGPHPERGANTGELFF. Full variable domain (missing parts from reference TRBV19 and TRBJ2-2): DGGITQSPKYLFRKEGQNVTLSCEQNLNHDAMYWYRQDPGQGLRLIYYSQIVNDFQKGDIAEGYSVSREKKESFPLTVTSAQKNPTAFYLCASSGPHPERGANTGELFFGEGSRLTVL.

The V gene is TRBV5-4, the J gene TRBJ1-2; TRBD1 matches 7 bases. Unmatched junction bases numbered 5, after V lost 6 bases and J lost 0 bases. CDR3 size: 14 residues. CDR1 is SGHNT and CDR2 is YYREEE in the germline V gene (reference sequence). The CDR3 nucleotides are TGTGCCAGCATCAGGGACAGAGCTAACTATGGCTACACCTTC. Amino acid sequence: CASIRDRANYGYTF.

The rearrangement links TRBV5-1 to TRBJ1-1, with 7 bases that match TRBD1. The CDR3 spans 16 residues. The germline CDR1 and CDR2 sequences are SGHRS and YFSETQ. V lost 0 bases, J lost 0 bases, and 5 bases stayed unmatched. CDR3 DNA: TGCGCCAGCAGCTTGGTGGGACAGCTTTTGAACACTGAAGCTTTCTTT. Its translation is CASSLVGQLLNTEAFF.

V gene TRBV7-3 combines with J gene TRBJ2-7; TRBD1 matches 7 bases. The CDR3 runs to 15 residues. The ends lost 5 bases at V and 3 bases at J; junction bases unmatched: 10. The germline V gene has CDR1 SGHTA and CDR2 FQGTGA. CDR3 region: CASSAGPRQGYEQYF. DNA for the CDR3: TGTGCCAGCAGCGCAGGGCCACGACAGGGCTACGAGCAGTACTTC. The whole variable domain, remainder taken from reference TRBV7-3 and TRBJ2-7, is GAGVSQTPSNKVTEKGKYVELRCDPISGHTALYWYRQSLGQGPEFLIYFQGTGAADDSGLPNDRFFAVRPEGSVSTLKIQRTERGDSAVYLCASSAGPRQGYEQYFGPGTRLTVT.

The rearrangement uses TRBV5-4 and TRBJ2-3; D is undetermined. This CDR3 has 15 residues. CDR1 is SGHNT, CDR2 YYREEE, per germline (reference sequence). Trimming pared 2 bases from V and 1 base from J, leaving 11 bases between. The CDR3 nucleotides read TGTGCCAGCAGCTTTTCCAAGGGTGGCACAGATACGCAGTATTTT. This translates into CASSFSKGGTDTQYF.

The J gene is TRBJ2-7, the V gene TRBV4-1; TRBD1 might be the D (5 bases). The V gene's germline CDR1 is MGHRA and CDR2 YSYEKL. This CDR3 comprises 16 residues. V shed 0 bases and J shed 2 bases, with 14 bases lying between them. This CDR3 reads CASSQDWAGRTYEQYF. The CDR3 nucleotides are TGCGCCAGCAGCCAAGATTGGGCAGGGCGGACCTACGAGCAGTACTTC.